This TCR beta chain is from a study of T cell responses to AZD1222 COVID-19 vaccine. Sequenced by immunoSEQ multiplex PCR; TCRdb stores in-frame clones only, minus some. The sample holds 200,000 or so clones, over 70% seen once. The CDR3 length is 15 residues. In germline, CDR1 is MDHEN, CDR2 SYDVKM. The J segment lost 6 bases and the V segment lost 3 bases, leaving 3 bases of the junction unmatched. Whole-study results and caveats: Every sample of the repertoires postdated the peak T cell response. Per reports, nearly half of all spike-specific TCRs target regions that are unmutated in variants. A rise in Spike-specific TCR breadth and depth followed two AZD1222 doses. The sample set comprised mostly white British donors with more females, and clonal diversity was possibly underestimated.

This clone was recorded a few times. Its specificity is unknown. The receptor's source is an adult in good health. This chain joins TRBV28 and TRBJ2-7; 15 bases fit TRBD2. The sequences come from peripheral blood, collected on day 0 of MenACWY control vaccination. The CDR3 protein is CASSFPGLAGGEQYF. The CDR3, as DNA: TGTGCCAGCAGTTTCCCGGGACTAGCGGGGGGCGAGCAGTACTTC.